A single sample is the source of the 23 T cell receptor beta chains below, sequenced in a study of T-cell memory formation after mild COVID-19 (dated by TCRdb to the early 2020s). The method was 5' RACE. Sequencing took place on an Illumina NovaSeq 6000. The public sequencing data were trimmed at Q25 with fastp and processed into clonotypes with MiXCR by TCRdb, which kept only in-frame beta chains. Each entry merges the rows of one CDR3 protein and shows their most common DNA and genes. Within this sample are tens of thousands of distinct CDR3 sequences, with 7.3% of them counted one time only. The biggest ten clones account for approximately 1.5% of the sample. The specimen was PBMCs or a T cell subset sorted from them (not recorded which). Every receptor here comes from a man aged 18 to 30 who had mild COVID-19 (a few samples of this study predate the infection). The sample titles of this study are shuffled in the database, so cell type and time point are left out; the donor was told from shared clones.

This clonotype came up a few times. The rearrangement uses TRBV7-9 and TRBJ2-5; D uncertain. The length of the CDR3 is 12 residues. Trimming stripped 4 bases from V and 4 bases from J, with 7 bases between. Germline V gives CDR1 SEHNR, CDR2 FQNEAQ (reference sequence). CDR3 protein: CASSSQPETQYF. CDR3 in DNA: TGTGCCAGCAGCTCTCAGCCAGAGACCCAGTACTTC.

This clonotype showed up many times. This rearrangement joins TRBV29-1 to TRBJ2-7; 13 positions agree with TRBD2. Germline V gene sequence: CDR1 SQVTM, CDR2 ANQGSEA. The V and J ends lost 6 bases and 1 base, in that order; junction bases with no gene match: 3. There are 14 residues in the CDR3. As DNA, the CDR3 is TGCAGCGTGGGGACTAGCGGGGCTTCCTACGAGCAGTACTTC. Amino acid sequence: CSVGTSGASYEQYF.

The chain couples TRBV7-2 to TRBJ1-1; D gene ambiguous. The CDR3 spans 11 residues. Trimming removed 7 bases at V and 8 bases at J, with 11 bases between. Looked up from germline, CDR1 is SGHTA and CDR2 is FQGNSA. The CDR3 DNA reads TGTGCCAGCACCCCCGGCAGAGAAGCTTTCTTT. The encoded protein is CASTPGREAFF. Variable domain in full (rest from reference TRBV7-2 and TRBJ1-1): GAGVSQSPSNKVTEKGKDVELRCDPISGHTALYWYRQSLGQGLEFLIYFQGNSAPDKSGLPSDRFSAERTGGSVSTLTIQRTQQEDSAVYLCASTPGREAFFGQGTRLTVV.

The CDR3 protein is CSAGGAGDTQYF. In nucleotides, the CDR3 is TGCAGTGCTGGGGGGGCGGGAGATACGCAGTATTTT. J is TRBJ2-3 and V is TRBV20-1; tentative D call: TRBD2 (7 bases). This CDR3 spans 12 amino acids. The V end was cut by 5 bases, the J end by 5 bases, with 11 bases between. Per the germline V gene, CDR1 is DFQATT and CDR2 is SNEGSKA (reference sequence).

This clonotype was detected only a few times. The genes are TRBV29-1 and TRBJ1-2; tentative D call: TRBD1 (6 bases). The CDR3 consists of 14 residues. Trimming cost V 4 bases and J 1 base, with 13 bases left between them. Looked up from germline, CDR1 is SQVTM and CDR2 is ANQGSEA. CDR3 bases: TGCAGCGTTGCGTCAGGGGTGTATAACTATGGCTACACCTTC. Translation gives CSVASGVYNYGYTF.

V is TRBV12-3 or TRBV12-4 and J is TRBJ1-1; D call uncertain. The germline V and J ends were trimmed by 3 bases and 0 bases, with 8 bases remaining between them. The CDR3 has 14 amino acids. The CDR3 protein is CASSFNNMNTEAFF. The CDR3 DNA reads TGTGCCAGCAGTTTTAACAACATGAACACTGAAGCTTTCTTT.

There are a few counts of this clonotype. V is TRBV5-1 and J is TRBJ1-1; TRBD1 might be the D (5 bases). The CDR3 runs 15 residues. CDR1 SGHRS and CDR2 YFSETQ come from the germline V gene. V gave up 3 bases and J gave up 5 bases, with 17 bases separating them. Here the CDR3 DNA reads TGCGCCAGCAGCTCGAACTCGGGTGGGGGGACTGAAGCTTTCTTT. Residues: CASSSNSGGGTEAFF.

This clonotype was picked up many times. The chain joins TRBV5-6 to TRBJ2-5; D remains unclear. The CDR3 has 13 amino acids. The germline V gene has CDR1 SGHDT and CDR2 YYEEEE. Trimming removed 1 base at V and 0 bases at J, with 4 bases between. CDR3 nucleotide sequence: TGTGCCAGCAGCTTGTTCCACCAAGAGACCCAGTACTTC. Its translation is CASSLFHQETQYF.

This clonotype has only a few counts. This chain connects TRBV20-1 to TRBJ1-1, with TRBD1 as a possible D gene (5 bases). CDR1 and CDR2 from the germline V gene are DFQATT and SNEGSKA (reference sequence). CDR3 length equals 14 residues. The V gene lost 6 bases and the J gene lost 1 base, with 15 bases spanning the gap. The CDR3 DNA is TGCAGTGCCACGCCGGGGCAGTCGAACACTGAAGCTTTCTTT. Encoded protein: CSATPGQSNTEAFF.

The V and J genes are TRBV7-9 and TRBJ2-2; tentatively, D is TRBD1 (6 bases). There are 16 residues in the CDR3. V lost 2 bases and J lost 4, with 14 bases in between. Germline V lookup: CDR1 SEHNR, CDR2 FQNEAQ (reference sequence). CDR3 region: CASSLPQGSSTGELFF. DNA of the CDR3: TGTGCCAGCAGCTTACCTCAGGGGAGTAGCACCGGGGAGCTGTTTTTT.

The CDR3 here is CASSPTSYQETQYF. In DNA, the CDR3 is TGTGCCAGCAGCCCTACTTCGTACCAAGAGACCCAGTACTTC. The chain couples TRBV12-3 or TRBV12-4 to TRBJ2-5; D is uncertain. V was shortened by 6 bases and J by 0 bases, with 11 bases between the two germline ends. This CDR3 is 14 amino acids long.

This chain connects TRBV12-3 or TRBV12-4 to TRBJ1-1; D not resolved. The CDR3 length is 14 residues. With 5 bases removed from V and 0 bases from J, the gap between germline ends came to 10 bases. This CDR3 reads CASSRAGMNTEAFF. The CDR3 nucleotides are TGTGCCAGCAGTCGAGCGGGAATGAACACTGAAGCTTTCTTT.

V gene TRBV4-3 combines with J gene TRBJ2-1; D is tentatively TRBD1 or TRBD2 (5 bases each). V dropped 1 base and J dropped 10 bases, with 14 bases sitting between them. The CDR3 totals 14 residues. Germline V gene sequence: CDR1 LGHNA, CDR2 YSLEER. This chain's CDR3 is CASSQVSTGTEQFF. DNA for the CDR3: TGCGCCAGCAGCCAAGTCTCCACTGGGACCGAGCAGTTCTTC.

In its sample, this clonotype was seen a few times. The chain is built from TRBV20-1 and TRBJ2-7; either TRBD1 or TRBD2 may supply D (5 bases each). Trimming took 6 bases from V and 2 from J, leaving 11 bases between them. The CDR3 totals 12 residues. Germline values: CDR1 DFQATT, CDR2 SNEGSKA (reference sequence). CDR3 amino acids: CSAWDLAYEQYF. For the CDR3, the DNA is TGCAGTGCCTGGGACCTCGCCTACGAGCAGTACTTC.

This clonotype was picked up many times. The chain couples TRBV5-1 to TRBJ2-5, with 9 bases that match TRBD1. After removal of 4 bases from V and 5 bases from J, the junction contained 9 bases not matched to a gene. The germline V gene has CDR1 SGHRS and CDR2 YFSETQ. The CDR3 is 15 residues long. As DNA, the CDR3 is TGCGCCAGCAGCCCCCTGACAGGGGGGTTGGAGACCCAGTACTTC. It codes for CASSPLTGGLETQYF.

This chain joins TRBV9 and TRBJ1-5; D not resolved. Trimming removed 4 bases from V and 7 bases from J, with 12 bases in between. Germline V lookup: CDR1 SGDLS, CDR2 YYNGEE. The CDR3 has 13 amino acids. DNA for the CDR3: TGTGCCAGCAGCAAGCAGGCGCGGCAGCCCCAGCATTTT. Its protein is CASSKQARQPQHF.

In this sample, this clonotype turned up a few times. The chain joins TRBV7-9 to TRBJ1-1, with D possibly matching TRBD1 (6 bases). Germline V gene lookup returns CDR1 SEHNR and CDR2 FQNEAQ (reference sequence). Trimming took 3 bases from V and 1 from J, leaving 9 bases between them. The CDR3 has 14 residues. The CDR3 reads CASSFSRGNTEAFF. DNA of the CDR3: TGTGCCAGCAGCTTCTCCAGGGGGAACACTGAAGCTTTCTTT.

V is TRBV20-1 and J is TRBJ2-5; D may be TRBD2 (5 bases). Trimming stripped 4 bases from V and 4 bases from J, with 13 bases between. This CDR3 has 13 residues. Germline V gives CDR1 DFQATT, CDR2 SNEGSKA (reference sequence). The CDR3 DNA reads TGCAGTGCTATCCGGACTGGAACAGAGACCCAGTACTTC. Translating gives CSAIRTGTETQYF.

V gene TRBV9 combines with J gene TRBJ2-3; possibly TRBD1 or TRBD2 for D (6 bases each). The CDR3 is 15 amino acids. The germline V gene has CDR1 SGDLS and CDR2 YYNGEE. V lost 4 bases and J lost 2, with 14 bases in between. In DNA form, the CDR3 reads TGTGCCAGCAGCACGCGGGACATTTACACAGATACGCAGTATTTT. Protein product: CASSTRDIYTDTQYF.

This clonotype was seen ten or more times. The chain couples TRBV20-1 to TRBJ2-1; 13 bases are a match to TRBD2. V lost 6 bases and J lost 7; bases outside the gene matches: 6. Germline CDR1 reads DFQATT; CDR2 reads SNEGSKA (reference sequence). This CDR3 has 14 residues. The CDR3 coding sequence is TGCAGTGCAGACACTAGCGGGGGGGCTAATGAGCAGTTCTTC. As protein: CSADTSGGANEQFF.

This clonotype was seen ten or more times. The chain combines TRBV7-2 with TRBJ2-3, with no clear D. Per the germline V gene, CDR1 is SGHTA and CDR2 is FQGNSA. The CDR3 runs to 12 residues. The V and J ends lost 4 bases and 6 bases respectively, with 8 bases between them. CDR3 sequence (DNA): TGTGCCAGCAGCTGGCTTAGGGATACGCAGTATTTT. The encoded protein is CASSWLRDTQYF.

The V and J genes are TRBV6-2 or TRBV6-3 and TRBJ1-1; 8 positions match TRBD1. The CDR3 is 15 amino acids. The V and J ends lost 4 bases and 5 bases, in that order; junction bases with no gene match: 9. The germline CDR1 and CDR2 sequences are MNHEY and SVGEGT. DNA of the CDR3: TGTGCCAGCAGTTCCCGGGACAGGTATGGTACTGAAGCTTTCTTT. Protein: CASSSRDRYGTEAFF.

The rearrangement joins TRBV27 to TRBJ1-6; D is unclear. The V end lost 4 bases, the J end lost 0 bases, and 10 bases lay between the germline ends. The CDR3 contains 16 residues. Germline loops: CDR1 MNHEY, CDR2 SMNVEV (reference sequence). In nucleotides, the CDR3 is TGTGCCAGCAGTTCCCGGGGAAGCTCCTATAATTCACCCCTCCACTTT. It codes for CASSSRGSSYNSPLHF.